This passage covers 8 T cell receptor beta chains from one sample sequenced in a study of cytomegalovirus exposure and HLA in healthy donors. The PCR employed 60 Vbeta primers together with 13 Jbeta primers. Measured with immunoSEQ multiplex PCR; TCRdb has only the in-frame clones, and not every one. Found here are 190,000 or so clones, 75% to 85% of them singletons; the top ten hold approximately 0.39%. Sequencing was carried out using PBMCs. The receptors here all came from a male donor in good health and CMV-seropositive.

The gene calls are TRBV5-8 and TRBJ2-2; possible D gene TRBD2, 6 bases. The CDR3 is made up of 15 amino acids. The V gene's germline CDR1 is SGHTS and CDR2 YDEGEE. V lost 6 bases and J lost 2, with 14 bases in between. The CDR3: CASNLRELNTGELFF. Here the CDR3 DNA reads TGTGCCAGCAACCTCCGGGAGCTAAACACCGGGGAGCTGTTTTTT. The entire variable domain, with the rest obtained from reference TRBV5-8 and TRBJ2-2, is as follows: EAGVTQSPTHLIKTRGQQATLRCSPISGHTSVYWYQQALGLGLQFLLWYDEGEERNRGNFPPRFSGRQFPNYSSELNVNALELEDSALYLCASNLRELNTGELFFGEGSRLTVL.

V gene TRBV19 combines with J gene TRBJ1-3; D is undetermined. Germline-derived CDR1 and CDR2 are LNHDA and SQIVND (reference sequence). V lost 3 bases and J 4 bases, leaving 10 bases between the germline ends. The CDR3 runs to 14 residues. CDR3 protein: CASSMQAQGNTIYF. CDR3 DNA sequence: TGTGCCAGTAGTATGCAGGCACAAGGAAACACCATATATTTT. The variable domain in full, completed from reference TRBV19 and TRBJ1-3, reads DGGITQSPKYLFRKEGQNVTLSCEQNLNHDAMYWYRQDPGQGLRLIYYSQIVNDFQKGDIAEGYSVSREKKESFPLTVTSAQKNPTAFYLCASSMQAQGNTIYFGEGSWLTVV.

Here the CDR3 reads CASSPRTSGTAVGEQFF. DNA for the CDR3: TGTGCCAGTAGTCCCCGGACTAGCGGAACTGCCGTTGGCGAGCAGTTCTTC. The V and J genes are TRBV19 and TRBJ2-1; TRBD2 matches at 10 bases. This CDR3 contains 17 residues. CDR1 and CDR2 from the germline V gene are LNHDA and SQIVND (reference sequence). The trim removed 5 bases at V and 10 bases at J, leaving 17 bases unmatched.

V gene TRBV7-3 combines with J gene TRBJ2-3; no reliable D call. CDR3 length: 16 residues. The V and J ends lost 0 bases and 3 bases respectively, with 13 bases between them. Germline-derived CDR1 and CDR2 are SGHTA and FQGTGA. The CDR3 loop is CASSLTTRDGTDTQYF. The CDR3 DNA reads TGTGCCAGCAGCTTAACGACAAGAGATGGGACAGATACGCAGTATTTT.

The chain is built from TRBV5-1 and TRBJ1-5, with no clear D. Trimming cost V 0 bases and J 7 bases, with 8 bases left between them. This CDR3 comprises 13 residues. CDR1 SGHRS and CDR2 YFSETQ come from the germline V gene. In nucleotides, the CDR3 is TGCGCCAGCAGCTTGGAGTCCGGGCAGCCCCAGCATTTT. Encoded protein: CASSLESGQPQHF.

This chain links TRBV19 with TRBJ2-2; D gene uncertain. The germline gives CDR1 LNHDA, CDR2 SQIVND (reference sequence). V was trimmed by 2 bases and J by 0 bases, leaving 7 bases between them. The CDR3 runs 15 residues. CDR3 sequence (DNA): TGTGCCAGTAGTATATGGGCAGCGAACACCGGGGAGCTGTTTTTT. Translating gives CASSIWAANTGELFF.

V and J are TRBV7-2 and TRBJ2-1; 9 positions agree with TRBD2. The CDR3 length is 15 residues. With V trimmed by 6 bases and J by 15 bases, 18 bases remained unmatched. Germline V gene lookup returns CDR1 SGHTA and CDR2 FQGNSA. The CDR3, as DNA: TGTGCCAGCAGTCTCATGGAGGGGGCGGGAGGGCAACGGTTCTTC. Translated, it gives CASSLMEGAGGQRFF.

The chain links TRBV5-4 to TRBJ2-5, with 9 bases fitting TRBD1. The DNA end lines up better with TRBJ2-7; the J call may be wrong. The CDR3 covers 15 residues. CDR1 SGHNT and CDR2 YYREEE come from the germline V gene (reference sequence). Written as DNA, the CDR3 is TGTGCCAGCAGCCAGGGGACAGGGAGAGGGAACGAGCAGTACTTC. Translation: CASSQGTGRGNEQYF.